These 2 T cell receptor beta chains originate from one sample sequenced in a study of Graves' ophthalmopathy and Graves' hyperthyroidism. Amplification from RNA transcripts yielded the TCR beta CDR3 regions. HTBI primers were used in a first-round RT-PCR, which preceded a second-round multiplex PCR. A single record per CDR3 protein comes from TCRdb applying MiXCR to the multiplex PCR reads. The data show almost 750,000 distinct CDR3 sequences, roughly two fifths seen once. The sequencing input was peripheral blood. Receptors were obtained from an adult man with Graves' ophthalmopathy.

This clonotype was detected a few times. This chain connects TRBV7-9 to TRBJ1-2; D not certain. The length of the CDR3 is 15 residues. The V gene's germline CDR1 is SEHNR and CDR2 FQNEAQ (reference sequence). V was shortened by 5 bases and J by 7 bases, with 20 bases between the two germline ends. CDR3 DNA sequence: TGTGCCAGCAGCGAAAAGGCTCGGAGGCTAGGTGGCTACACCTTC. It specifies CASSEKARRLGGYTF.

The table lists this clonotype with many counts. V is TRBV9 and J is TRBJ2-2, with D hard to call. CDR1 is SGDLS, CDR2 YYNGEE, per germline. There are 13 residues in the CDR3. V was cut by 0 bases and J by 4 bases, with 4 bases left in between. CDR3 residues: CASSVASTGELFF. The CDR3 region has the DNA TGTGCCAGCAGCGTAGCTAGCACCGGGGAGCTGTTTTTT. Variable domain in full (rest from reference TRBV9 and TRBJ2-2): DSGVTQTPKHLITATGQRVTLRCSPRSGDLSVYWYQQSLDQGLQFLIQYYNGEERAKGNILERFSAQQFPDLHSELNLSSLELGDSALYFCASSVASTGELFFGEGSRLTVL.